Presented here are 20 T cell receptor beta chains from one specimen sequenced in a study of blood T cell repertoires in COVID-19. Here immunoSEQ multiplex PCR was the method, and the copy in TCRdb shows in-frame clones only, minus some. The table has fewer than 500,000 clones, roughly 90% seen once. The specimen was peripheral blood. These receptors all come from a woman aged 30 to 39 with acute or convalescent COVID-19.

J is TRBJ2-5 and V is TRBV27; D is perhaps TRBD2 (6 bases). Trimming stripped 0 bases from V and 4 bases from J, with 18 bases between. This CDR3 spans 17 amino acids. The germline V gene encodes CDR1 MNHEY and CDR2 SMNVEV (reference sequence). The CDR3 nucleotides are TGTGCCAGCAGTTTATCGGGCCCCATTATGGGGGGAGAGACCCAGTACTTC. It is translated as CASSLSGPIMGGETQYF.

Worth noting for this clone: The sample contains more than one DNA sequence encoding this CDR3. The DNA for the CDR3 is TGTGCCAGCAGTGAAGCGCGGGACAGATACCACACTGAAGCTTTCTTT. It translates to CASSEARDRYHTEAFF. The rearrangement joins TRBV2 to TRBJ1-1; TRBD1 agrees at 7 bases. With V trimmed by 0 bases and J by 3 bases, 7 bases remained unmatched. This CDR3 has 16 residues. Germline CDR1 SNHLY, CDR2 FYNNEI.

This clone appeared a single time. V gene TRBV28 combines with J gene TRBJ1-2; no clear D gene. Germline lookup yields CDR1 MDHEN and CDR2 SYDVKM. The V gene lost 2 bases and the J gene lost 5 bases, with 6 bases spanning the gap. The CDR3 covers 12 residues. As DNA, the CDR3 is TGTGCCAGCAGTTTAGTCAATTATGGCTACACCTTC. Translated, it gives CASSLVNYGYTF.

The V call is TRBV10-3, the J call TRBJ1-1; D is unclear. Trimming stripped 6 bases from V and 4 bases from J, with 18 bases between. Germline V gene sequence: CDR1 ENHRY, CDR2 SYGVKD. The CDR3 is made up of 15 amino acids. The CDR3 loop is CAIRPGPLISTEAFF. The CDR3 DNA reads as TGTGCCATCAGACCTGGCCCGTTGATCTCCACTGAAGCTTTCTTT.

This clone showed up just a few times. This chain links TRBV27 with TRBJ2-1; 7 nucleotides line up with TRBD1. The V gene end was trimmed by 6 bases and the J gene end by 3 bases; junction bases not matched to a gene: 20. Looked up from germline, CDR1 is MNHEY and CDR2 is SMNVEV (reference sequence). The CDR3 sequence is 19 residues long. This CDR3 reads CASSPDRDSLMPIYNEQFF. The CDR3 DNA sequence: TGTGCCAGCAGCCCTGACCGGGACAGCCTTATGCCAATCTACAATGAGCAGTTCTTC.

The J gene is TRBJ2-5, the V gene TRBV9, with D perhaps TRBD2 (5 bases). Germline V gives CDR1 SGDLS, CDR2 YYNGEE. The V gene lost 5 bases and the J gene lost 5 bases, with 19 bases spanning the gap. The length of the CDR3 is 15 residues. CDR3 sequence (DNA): TGTGCCAGCAGTCAATTAACTGGACTCGGGGAGACCCAGTACTTC. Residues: CASSQLTGLGETQYF.

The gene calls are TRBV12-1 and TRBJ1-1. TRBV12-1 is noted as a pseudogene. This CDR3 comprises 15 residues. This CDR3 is CASSPPSAGNTEAFF. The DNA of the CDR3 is TGTGCCAGCAGCCCCCCAAGCGCCGGGAACACTGAAGCTTTCTTT.

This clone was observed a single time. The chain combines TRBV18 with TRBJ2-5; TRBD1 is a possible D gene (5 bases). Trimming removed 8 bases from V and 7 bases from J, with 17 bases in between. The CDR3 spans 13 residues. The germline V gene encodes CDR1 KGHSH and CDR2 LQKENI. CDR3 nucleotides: TGTGCCAGCGCAGCCCCCTCTAGGGGGACCCAGTACTTC. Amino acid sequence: CASAAPSRGTQYF.

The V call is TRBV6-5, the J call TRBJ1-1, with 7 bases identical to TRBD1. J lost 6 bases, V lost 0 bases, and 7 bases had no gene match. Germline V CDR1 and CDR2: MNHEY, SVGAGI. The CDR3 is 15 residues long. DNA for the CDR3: TGTGCCAGCAGTTACTCAGGGGGCGGTAGGTCTGAAGCTTTCTTT. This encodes CASSYSGGGRSEAFF.

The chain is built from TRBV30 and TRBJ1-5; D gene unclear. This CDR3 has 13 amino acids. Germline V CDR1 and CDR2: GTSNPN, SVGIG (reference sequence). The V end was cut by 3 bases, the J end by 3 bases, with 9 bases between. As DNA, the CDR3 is TGTGCCTGGAGCCCCAGGCCCAATCAGCCCCAGCATTTT. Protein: CAWSPRPNQPQHF.

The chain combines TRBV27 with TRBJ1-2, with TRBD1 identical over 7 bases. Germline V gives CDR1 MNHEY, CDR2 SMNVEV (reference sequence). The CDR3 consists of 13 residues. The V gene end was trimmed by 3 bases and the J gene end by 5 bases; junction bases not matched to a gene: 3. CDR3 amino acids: CASSFSGGYGYTF. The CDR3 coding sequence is TGTGCCAGCAGTTTCTCAGGGGGTTATGGCTACACCTTC.

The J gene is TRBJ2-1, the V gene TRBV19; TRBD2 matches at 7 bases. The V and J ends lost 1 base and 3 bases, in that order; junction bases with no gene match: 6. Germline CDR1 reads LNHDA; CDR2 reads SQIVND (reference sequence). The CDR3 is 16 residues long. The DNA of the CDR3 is TGTGCCAGTAGTATAGGGGAGGGATATTACTACAATGAGCAGTTCTTC. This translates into CASSIGEGYYYNEQFF. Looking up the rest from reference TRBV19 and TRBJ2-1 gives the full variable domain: DGGITQSPKYLFRKEGQNVTLSCEQNLNHDAMYWYRQDPGQGLRLIYYSQIVNDFQKGDIAEGYSVSREKKESFPLTVTSAQKNPTAFYLCASSIGEGYYYNEQFFGPGTRLTVL.

The CDR3 sequence: CASSPTGKTEAFF. The DNA of the CDR3 is TGTGCCAGCAGCCCCACCGGGAAAACTGAAGCTTTCTTT. V gene TRBV9 combines with J gene TRBJ1-1; the D is unclear. Trimming shortened V by 4 bases and J by 5 bases, and 12 bases separated the two germline ends. This CDR3 comprises 13 residues. From germline, CDR1 is SGDLS and CDR2 YYNGEE.

The chain's CDR3 is CASSFLQGANTEAFF. The DNA for the CDR3 is TGTGCCAGCAGCTTCTTACAGGGGGCGAACACTGAAGCTTTCTTT. The chain carries TRBV11-2 and TRBJ1-1; TRBD1 matches 9 bases. After removal of 3 bases from V and 1 base from J, the junction contained 3 bases not matched to a gene. The CDR3 has 15 amino acids. Per germline, CDR1 SGHAT and CDR2 FQNNGV.

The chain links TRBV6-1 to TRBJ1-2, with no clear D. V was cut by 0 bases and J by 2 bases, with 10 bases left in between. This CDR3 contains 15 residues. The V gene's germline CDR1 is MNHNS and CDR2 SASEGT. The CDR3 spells CASSEAFGQNYGYTF. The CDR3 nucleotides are TGTGCCAGCAGTGAAGCGTTTGGTCAGAACTATGGCTACACCTTC.

The CDR3 sequence: CAWSVGASSGYTF. The CDR3 nucleotides are TGTGCCTGGAGCGTAGGGGCGTCCTCGGGCTACACCTTC. V usage is TRBV30 and J usage is TRBJ1-2, with a weak D call TRBD1 (5 bases). CDR1 and CDR2 from the germline V gene are GTSNPN and SVGIG (reference sequence). Trimming shortened V by 3 bases and J by 8 bases, and 16 bases separated the two germline ends. The CDR3 consists of 13 residues.

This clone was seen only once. The CDR3 DNA reads TGTGCCAGCAGTGAAGCGCTTCGGACACCCCAAAAACTGTTTTTT. Protein sequence: CASSEALRTPQKLFF. This chain links TRBV2 with TRBJ1-4, with D possibly being TRBD1 (5 bases). In germline, CDR1 is SNHLY, CDR2 FYNNEI. V lost 0 bases and J 9 bases, leaving 14 bases between the germline ends. This CDR3 region has 15 residues.

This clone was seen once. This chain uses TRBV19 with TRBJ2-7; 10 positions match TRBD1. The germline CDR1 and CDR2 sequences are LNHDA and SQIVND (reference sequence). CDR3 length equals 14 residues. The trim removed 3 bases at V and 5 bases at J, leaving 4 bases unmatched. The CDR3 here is CASSMGTGEHEQYF. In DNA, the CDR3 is TGTGCCAGTAGTATGGGGACAGGGGAGCACGAGCAGTACTTC. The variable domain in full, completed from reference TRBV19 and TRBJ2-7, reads DGGITQSPKYLFRKEGQNVTLSCEQNLNHDAMYWYRQDPGQGLRLIYYSQIVNDFQKGDIAEGYSVSREKKESFPLTVTSAQKNPTAFYLCASSMGTGEHEQYFGPGTRLTVT.

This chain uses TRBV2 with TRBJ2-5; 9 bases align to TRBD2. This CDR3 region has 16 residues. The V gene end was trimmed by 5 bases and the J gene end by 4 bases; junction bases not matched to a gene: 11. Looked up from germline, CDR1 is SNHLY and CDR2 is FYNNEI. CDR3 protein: CASSRAGGGTAETQYF. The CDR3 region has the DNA TGTGCCAGCAGTCGAGCGGGGGGAGGGACGGCAGAGACCCAGTACTTC.

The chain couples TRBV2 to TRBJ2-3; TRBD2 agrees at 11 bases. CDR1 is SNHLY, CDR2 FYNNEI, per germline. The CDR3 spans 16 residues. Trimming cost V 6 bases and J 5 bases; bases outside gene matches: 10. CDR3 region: CASRDSSGGYGDTQYF. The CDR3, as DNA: TGTGCCAGCAGAGACTCTAGCGGGGGGTATGGAGATACGCAGTATTTT.